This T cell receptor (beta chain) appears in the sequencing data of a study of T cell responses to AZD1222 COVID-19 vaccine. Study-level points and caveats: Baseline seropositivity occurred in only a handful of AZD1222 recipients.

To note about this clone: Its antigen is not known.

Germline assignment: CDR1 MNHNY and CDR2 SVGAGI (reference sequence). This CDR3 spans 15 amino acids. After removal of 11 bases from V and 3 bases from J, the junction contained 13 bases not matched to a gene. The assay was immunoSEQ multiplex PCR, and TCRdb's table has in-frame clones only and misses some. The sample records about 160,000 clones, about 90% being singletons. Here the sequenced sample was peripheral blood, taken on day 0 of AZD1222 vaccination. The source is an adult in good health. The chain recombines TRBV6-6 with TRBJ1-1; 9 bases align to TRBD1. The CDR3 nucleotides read TGTGCCGCGACGGGGACAGGGAGGTTGCACACTGAAGCTTTCTTT. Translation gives CAATGTGRLHTEAFF.